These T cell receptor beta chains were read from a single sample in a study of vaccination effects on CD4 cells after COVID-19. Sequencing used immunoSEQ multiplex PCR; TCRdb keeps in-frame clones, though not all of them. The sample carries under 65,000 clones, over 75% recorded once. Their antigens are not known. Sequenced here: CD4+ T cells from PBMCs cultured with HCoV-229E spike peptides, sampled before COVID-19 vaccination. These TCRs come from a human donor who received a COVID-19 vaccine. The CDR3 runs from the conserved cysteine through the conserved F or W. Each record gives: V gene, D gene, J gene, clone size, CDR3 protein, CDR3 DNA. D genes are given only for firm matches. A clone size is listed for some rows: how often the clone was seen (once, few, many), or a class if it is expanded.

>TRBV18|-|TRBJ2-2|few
CASSPIKERWELFF
TGTGCCAGCTCACCAATCAAGGAAAGATGGGAGCTGTTTTTT
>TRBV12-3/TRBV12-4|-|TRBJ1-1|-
CASRLLRDTEAFF
TGTGCCAGCAGGCTCCTACGGGACACTGAAGCTTTCTTT
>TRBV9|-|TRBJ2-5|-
CASSPEPTGTQETQYF
TGTGCCAGCAGCCCGGAACCGACCGGAACTCAAGAGACCCAGTACTTC
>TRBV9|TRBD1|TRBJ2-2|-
CASSQQGAANTGELFF
TGTGCCAGCAGCCAACAGGGGGCGGCGAACACCGGGGAGCTGTTTTTT
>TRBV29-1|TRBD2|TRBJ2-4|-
CSATQGLAENIQYF
TGCAGCGCCACACAAGGACTAGCCGAAAACATTCAGTACTTC
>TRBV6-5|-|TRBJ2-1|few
CASRDFNEQFF
TGTGCCAGCAGGGACTTCAATGAGCAGTTCTTC
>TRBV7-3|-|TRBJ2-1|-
CASSSGTQNEQFF
TGTGCCAGCAGTTCCGGGACCCAAAATGAGCAGTTCTTC
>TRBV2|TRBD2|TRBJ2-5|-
CASSRLATEETQYF
TGTGCCAGCAGTCGACTAGCAACCGAAGAGACCCAGTACTTC
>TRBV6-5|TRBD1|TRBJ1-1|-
CASSPGQGRGTEAFF
TGTGCCAGCAGTCCCGGACAGGGAAGAGGTACTGAAGCTTTCTTT
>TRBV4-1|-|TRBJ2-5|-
CASSQPTGLRETQYF
TGCGCCAGCAGCCAACCAACGGGACTCAGAGAGACCCAGTACTTC
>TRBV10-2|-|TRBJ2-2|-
CASNPADTNSNTGELFF
TGCGCCAGCAACCCGGCCGATACCAATTCGAACACCGGGGAGCTGTTTTTT
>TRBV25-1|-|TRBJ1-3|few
CASSETGSRSGNTIYF
TGTGCCAGCAGTGAAACCGGGAGCCGCTCTGGAAACACCATATATTTT
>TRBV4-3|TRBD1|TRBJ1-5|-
CASSQDLLQGAEPQHF
TGCGCCAGCAGCCAAGATCTGCTACAGGGGGCTGAGCCCCAGCATTTT
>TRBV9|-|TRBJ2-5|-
CASSVEGVSETQYF
TGTGCCAGCAGCGTAGAAGGGGTTTCGGAGACCCAGTACTTC
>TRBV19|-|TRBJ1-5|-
CASSIGTRYVNQPQHF
TGTGCCAGTAGTATAGGGACCAGATACGTCAATCAGCCCCAGCATTTT
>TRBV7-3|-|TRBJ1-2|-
CASSLRDNYGYTF
TGTGCCAGCAGCTTAAGGGATAACTATGGCTACACCTTC
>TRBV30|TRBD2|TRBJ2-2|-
CAWSKVAGGLNTGELFF
TGTGCCTGGAGTAAGGTAGCGGGGGGCCTTAACACCGGGGAGCTGTTTTTT
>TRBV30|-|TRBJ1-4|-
CAWNRQGGEKLFF
TGTGCCTGGAACCGGCAGGGAGGTGAAAAACTGTTTTTT
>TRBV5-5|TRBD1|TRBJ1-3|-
CASSVTGGSGNTIYF
TGTGCCAGCAGTGTGACAGGGGGTTCTGGAAACACCATATATTTT
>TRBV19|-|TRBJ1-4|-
CASSPQGEKLFF
TGTGCCAGTAGTCCACAGGGTGAAAAACTGTTTTTT
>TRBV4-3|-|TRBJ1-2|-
CASSHPGTSAYGYTF
TGCGCCAGCAGCCACCCTGGGACATCCGCCTATGGCTACACCTTC
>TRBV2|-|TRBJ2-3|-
CASSASGLSPGTQYF
TGTGCCAGCAGTGCCTCGGGCCTCTCTCCAGGAACGCAGTATTTT
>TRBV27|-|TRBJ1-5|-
CASSRGTGPQHF
TGTGCCAGCAGTAGGGGAACAGGACCCCAGCATTTT
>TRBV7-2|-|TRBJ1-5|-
CASSPESLGQPQHF
TGTGCCAGCAGCCCAGAGAGTTTGGGACAGCCCCAGCATTTT
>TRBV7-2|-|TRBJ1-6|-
CASSLGTGRSPLHF
TGTGCCAGCAGCTTAGGAACAGGGCGTTCACCCCTCCACTTT
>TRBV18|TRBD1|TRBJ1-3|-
CASSPLDRVAGNTIYF
TGTGCCAGCTCACCACTGGACAGGGTGGCAGGAAACACCATATATTTT
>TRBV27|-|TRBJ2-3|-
CASVSSGALGTQYF
TGTGCCAGCGTTTCATCTGGGGCCCTTGGGACGCAGTATTTT
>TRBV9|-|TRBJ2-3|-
CASSPWASSTDTQYF
TGTGCCAGCAGCCCCTGGGCATCTAGCACAGATACGCAGTATTTT
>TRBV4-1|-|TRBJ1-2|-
CASSPQVGTYGYTF
TGCGCCAGCAGCCCGCAAGTGGGGACCTATGGCTACACCTTC
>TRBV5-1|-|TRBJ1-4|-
CASSPPATNEKLFF
TGCGCCAGCAGCCCACCCGCAACTAATGAAAAACTGTTTTTT
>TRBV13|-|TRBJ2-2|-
CASSLRGARGTGELFF
TGTGCCAGCAGCTTAAGGGGGGCAAGGGGCACCGGGGAGCTGTTTTTT
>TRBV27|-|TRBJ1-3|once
CASSLRAAFSGNTIYF
TGTGCCAGCAGTTTAAGGGCAGCGTTCTCTGGAAACACCATATATTTT
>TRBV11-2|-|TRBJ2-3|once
CASSPRRTSTDTQYF
TGTGCCAGCAGCCCTAGGAGAACTAGCACAGATACGCAGTATTTT
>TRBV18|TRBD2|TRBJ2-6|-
CASSPILTSGGSRANVLTF
TGTGCCAGCTCACCGATCCTGACTAGCGGGGGATCTAGGGCCAACGTCCTGACTTTC
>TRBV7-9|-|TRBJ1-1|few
CASSLVEDTEAFF
TGTGCCAGCAGCTTGGTCGAGGACACTGAAGCTTTCTTT
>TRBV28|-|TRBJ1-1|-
CASVAGVGNTEAFF
TGTGCCAGCGTAGCAGGGGTTGGGAACACTGAAGCTTTCTTT
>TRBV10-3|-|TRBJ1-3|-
CAISDPEVQENTIYF
TGTGCCATCAGTGACCCCGAGGTTCAGGAAAACACCATATATTTT
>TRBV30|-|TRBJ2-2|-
CAWRNLGRGELFF
TGTGCCTGGAGAAACTTAGGGCGAGGGGAGCTGTTTTTT
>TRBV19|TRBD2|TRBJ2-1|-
CASSIGTSGVGNEQFF
TGTGCCAGTAGTATAGGGACTAGCGGGGTAGGCAATGAGCAGTTCTTC
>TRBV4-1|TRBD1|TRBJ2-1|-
CASSQIGTGDNEQFF
TGCGCCAGCAGCCAAATAGGGACAGGGGACAATGAGCAGTTCTTC
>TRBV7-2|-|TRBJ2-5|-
CASSPPQETQYF
TGTGCCAGCAGTCCGCCTCAAGAGACCCAGTACTTC
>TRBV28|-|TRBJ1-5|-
CASSNYGTTWGQPQHF
TGTGCCAGCAGTAATTACGGGACAACCTGGGGTCAGCCCCAGCATTTT